A single T cell receptor (beta chain) is shown here with its context. The source of the sample is a study of control samples from healthy donors and cancer patients. The data were produced by immunoSEQ multiplex PCR, yet TCRdb's version contains in-frame clones alone and is incomplete. Altogether about 120,000 clones are present, 80% to 95% being singletons, with the ten largest covering about 7.2%. The length of the CDR3 is 14 residues. CDR1 is MDHEN, CDR2 SYDVKM, per germline. The germline V and J ends were trimmed by 5 bases and 7 bases, with 18 bases remaining between them. The receptor's source is a woman under 30 in good health. The chain uses TRBV28 and TRBJ2-7; D is possibly TRBD1 or TRBD2 (5 bases each). Specimen: blood. CDR3 in DNA: TGTGCCAGCAGTCCACAGGAAGACTACGTGGAGCAGTACTTC. Protein: CASSPQEDYVEQYF.